Listed below are T cell receptor beta chains from one sample, sequenced in a study of blood T cell repertoires in COVID-19. Sequencing was performed with immunoSEQ multiplex PCR; in TCRdb, only in-frame clones are kept and a portion is missing. The sample includes about 85,000 clones, around 88% of them seen just once. Sample: peripheral blood. These receptors were obtained from a man in his 60s with acute or convalescent COVID-19. The CDR3 runs from the conserved cysteine through the conserved F or W. A D gene is named only where the DNA matches it firmly. The size of a clone is reported for some rows only, either as once, few or many, or as a class for expanded clones.

d_call,v_call,clone_size,j_call,cdr3_nt,cdr3_aa
NA,TRBV7-9,NA,TRBJ2-3,TGTGCCAGCAGCTTTCAATACTACACAGATACGCAGTATTTT,CASSFQYYTDTQYF
NA,TRBV5-1,NA,TRBJ1-1,TGCGCCAGCAGCTTGGCCGGTGGGCCCGGGGACACTGAAGCTTTCTTT,CASSLAGGPGDTEAFF
TRBD1,TRBV9,NA,TRBJ1-1,TGTGCCAGCAGCGCGCAGGGGGCTCGAACTGAAGCTTTCTTT,CASSAQGARTEAFF
NA,TRBV5-1,NA,TRBJ2-3,TGCGCCAGCAGCTTTGGCTGGGCTAGCACAGATACGCAGTATTTT,CASSFGWASTDTQYF
TRBD2,TRBV6-6,NA,TRBJ2-1,TGTGCCAGCAGTTACATCCGCGGGGGGCAGAATGAGCAGTTCTTC,CASSYIRGGQNEQFF
TRBD2,TRBV27,once,TRBJ2-5,TGTGCCAGCAGTTCATGGACTAGCGGGGGTCAAGAGACCCAGTACTTC,CASSSWTSGGQETQYF
TRBD1,TRBV5-6,NA,TRBJ1-1,TGTGCCAGCAGCTTCGGAACAGGGGCCACTGAAGCTTTCTTT,CASSFGTGATEAFF
TRBD1,TRBV12-3/TRBV12-4,NA,TRBJ2-5,TGTGCCAGCAGGGACAGGGGACAAGAGACCCAGTACTTC,CASRDRGQETQYF
NA,TRBV11-2,NA,TRBJ2-7,TGTGCCAGCAGCAGACTATCCGGGGAAAACCCATCTAAGCAGTACTTC,CASSRLSGENPSKQYF
NA,TRBV4-2,NA,TRBJ1-2,TGTGCCAGCAGCCAAGATTGGGGGGATGGCTACACCTTC,CASSQDWGDGYTF
TRBD1,TRBV9,NA,TRBJ1-2,TGTGCCAGCAGCGTAGAGCATGGACAGGGGGCATTGCAGGGCTACACCTTC,CASSVEHGQGALQGYTF
NA,TRBV19,NA,TRBJ1-1,TGTGCCAGTTCTCGGGTTGAGGGCACTGAAGCTTTCTTT,CASSRVEGTEAFF
TRBD1,TRBV7-2,NA,TRBJ1-2,TGTGCCAGCAGCCTCGGACAGGTTAACTATGGCTACACCTTC,CASSLGQVNYGYTF
TRBD1,TRBV24-1,once,TRBJ1-6,TGTGCCACCAGTGAGGCCGGGACAGGGGACTCACCCCTCCACTTT,CATSEAGTGDSPLHF